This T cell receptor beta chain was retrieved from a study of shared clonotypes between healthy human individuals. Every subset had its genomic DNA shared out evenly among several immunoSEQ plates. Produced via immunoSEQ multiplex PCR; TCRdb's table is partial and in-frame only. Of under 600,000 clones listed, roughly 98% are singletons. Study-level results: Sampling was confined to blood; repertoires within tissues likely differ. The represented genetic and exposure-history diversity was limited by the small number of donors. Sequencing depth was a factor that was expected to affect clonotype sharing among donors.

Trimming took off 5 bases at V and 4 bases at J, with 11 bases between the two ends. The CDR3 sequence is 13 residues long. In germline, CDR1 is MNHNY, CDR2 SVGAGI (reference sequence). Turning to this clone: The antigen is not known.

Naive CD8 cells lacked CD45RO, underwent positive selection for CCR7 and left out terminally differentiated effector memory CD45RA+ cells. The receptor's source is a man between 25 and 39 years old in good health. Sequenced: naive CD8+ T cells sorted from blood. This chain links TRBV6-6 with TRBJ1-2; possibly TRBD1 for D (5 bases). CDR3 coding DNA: TGTGCCAGCAGTACTGACAGCGTCTATGGCTACACCTTC. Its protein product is CASSTDSVYGYTF.